Listed below are T cell receptor beta chains from one sample, sequenced in a study of graft-versus-host responses after intestinal transplantation. The protocol was immunoSEQ multiplex PCR, while the TCRdb copy is restricted to in-frame clones and leaves out a portion. The sample includes 20,000 to 25,000 clones, 35% to 50% of them seen just once. The specimen was alloreactive CD8+ T cells from a mixed lymphocyte reaction culture, collected before transplantation. Source of these receptors: a human patient who was an organ donor for intestinal transplantation. The conserved cysteine and the conserved F or W are not part of the CDR3 here. The size field is filled for only some rows; it gives once, few, many or a size class.

CDR3,J,V,size
ASSFDSYEQY,TRBJ2-7,TRBV11-2,few
AILGPETQY,TRBJ2-5,TRBV6-6,.
ASSDVMNGRAIGELF,TRBJ2-2,TRBV2,.
ASSSRVWTEAF,TRBJ1-1,TRBV6-1,.
SAWGGEEDGYT,TRBJ1-2,TRBV29-1,.
ASSLDQFGPLELF,TRBJ2-2,TRBV11-2,few
ASSLVSGLGTEAF,TRBJ1-1,TRBV5-6,.
ASSKEYASGSFFREQF,TRBJ2-1,TRBV21-1,.
ASSQQNTEAF,TRBJ1-1,TRBV4-2,.
ASSIEPDNQETQY,TRBJ2-5,TRBV19,.
ASSYSGPPYEQY,TRBJ2-7,TRBV6-6,.
ASSPGADYNEQF,TRBJ2-1,TRBV4-1,.
AWSVPDKFNEQF,TRBJ2-1,TRBV30,.
ATGTGLSNQPQH,TRBJ1-5,TRBV6-1,.
ASSVTSGSNYEQY,TRBJ2-7,TRBV9,medium-sized
ASSYSPGQGSADTQY,TRBJ2-3,TRBV4-1,once
ASSPVSGANVLT,TRBJ2-6,TRBV4-2,.
ASSLGGEQY,TRBJ2-7,TRBV4-1,medium-sized
ASSLVLWGTEAF,TRBJ1-1,TRBV7-8,.
ASSFVLGTGGYEQY,TRBJ2-7,TRBV28,.
ASGADTQY,TRBJ2-3,TRBV6-5,.
ASSLHTTPGLGDTQY,TRBJ2-3,TRBV5-4,.
ASSLERSSYEQY,.,TRBV5-4,.
ASSPALNYGYT,TRBJ1-2,TRBV6-1,.
ASSDSNSYEQY,TRBJ2-7,TRBV9,.
ASSPGTGGYEQY,TRBJ2-7,TRBV10-3,.
ASSFLGVVGSDTQY,TRBJ2-3,TRBV5-6,few
AWSTGQGNGYT,TRBJ1-2,TRBV30,few
ASSFPGYEQY,TRBJ2-7,TRBV28,medium-sized
ASSSRARSDREFGIQY,TRBJ2-4,TRBV5-1,.
ASSWTGAHYEQY,TRBJ2-7,TRBV2,few
ASSFYLPYGYT,TRBJ1-2,TRBV5-1,.
ASSLPNGYGYT,TRBJ1-2,TRBV7-2,few
ASSQTGARSYEQY,TRBJ2-7,TRBV27,few
ASSQVDGARNSPLH,TRBJ1-6,TRBV4-1,.
ASSLTGTGGNQPQH,TRBJ1-5,TRBV7-4,.
ASSVFGTITDTQY,TRBJ2-3,TRBV9,few
ASSTYTGELF,TRBJ2-2,TRBV19,.
ASSVGTSGSYEQY,TRBJ2-7,TRBV9,medium-sized
ASRATGSYEQY,TRBJ2-7,TRBV4-1,few
ASSVVPGGAGGQNTGELF,TRBJ2-2,TRBV9,.
ASSTGHPYGYT,TRBJ1-2,TRBV5-1,.
SVEDQREWTDTQY,TRBJ2-3,TRBV29-1,.
ASSSWASGLFSYEQY,TRBJ2-7,TRBV28,few
ASSLIGGVTEAF,TRBJ1-1,TRBV13,few
ASSQVLAGGPHEQF,TRBJ2-1,TRBV4-3,medium-sized
ASSVIGGGTNTEAF,TRBJ1-1,TRBV9,few
ASSLGEGVYQPQH,TRBJ1-5,TRBV7-2,.
AISEDTDTQY,TRBJ2-3,TRBV10-3,medium-sized
ASSPENYTEAF,TRBJ1-1,TRBV4-2,few
ASSTGTPGAQY,TRBJ2-5,TRBV13,.
ASSQVSRGDSYNSPLH,TRBJ1-6,TRBV4-1,.
ASSYSVWVHGYT,TRBJ1-2,TRBV5-4,few
ASSVYGAWGANVLT,TRBJ2-6,TRBV6-1,medium-sized
ASSPGQVAYEQY,TRBJ2-7,TRBV19,.
ASSLASEKETQY,TRBJ2-5,TRBV18,.
ASSFSYEQY,TRBJ2-7,TRBV11-2,.